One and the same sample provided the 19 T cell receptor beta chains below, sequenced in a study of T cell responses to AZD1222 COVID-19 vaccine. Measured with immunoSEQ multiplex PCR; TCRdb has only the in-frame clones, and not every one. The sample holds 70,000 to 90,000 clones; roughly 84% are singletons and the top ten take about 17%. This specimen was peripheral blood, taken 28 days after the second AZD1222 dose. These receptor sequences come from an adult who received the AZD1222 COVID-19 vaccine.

CDR3 sequence: CATGDRVGETQYF. DNA for the CDR3: TGCGCCACTGGAGACAGGGTAGGAGAGACCCAGTACTTC. The chain couples TRBV5-1 to TRBJ2-5; 7 bases align to TRBD1. Germline loops: CDR1 SGHRS, CDR2 YFSETQ. Germline trimming cut 9 bases from V and 4 bases from J; bases unmatched to any gene: 9. This CDR3 comprises 13 residues. Full variable domain (outside the CDR3, taken from reference TRBV5-1 and TRBJ2-5): KAGVTQTPRYLIKTRGQQVTLSCSPISGHRSVSWYQQTPGQGLQFLFEYFSETQRNKGNFPGRFSGRQFSNSRSEMNVSTLELGDSALYLCATGDRVGETQYFGPGTRLLVL.

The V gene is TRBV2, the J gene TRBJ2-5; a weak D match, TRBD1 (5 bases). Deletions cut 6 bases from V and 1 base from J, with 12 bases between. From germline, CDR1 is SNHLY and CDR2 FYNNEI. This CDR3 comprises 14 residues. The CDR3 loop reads CASRRQGPQETQYF. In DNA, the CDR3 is TGTGCCAGCAGGCGGCAGGGTCCCCAAGAGACCCAGTACTTC. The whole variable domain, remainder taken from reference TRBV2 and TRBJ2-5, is EPEVTQTPSHQVTQMGQEVILRCVPISNHLYFYWYRQILGQKVEFLVSFYNNEISEKSEIFDDQFSVERPDGSNFTLKIRSTKLEDSAMYFCASRRQGPQETQYFGPGTRLLVL.

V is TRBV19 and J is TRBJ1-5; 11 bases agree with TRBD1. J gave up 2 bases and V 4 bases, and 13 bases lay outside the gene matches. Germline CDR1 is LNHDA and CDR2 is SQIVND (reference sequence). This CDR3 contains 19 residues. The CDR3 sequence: CASSRDLGQGASGNQPQHF. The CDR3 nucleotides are TGTGCCAGTAGTAGGGACCTCGGACAGGGGGCGTCGGGCAATCAGCCCCAGCATTTT.

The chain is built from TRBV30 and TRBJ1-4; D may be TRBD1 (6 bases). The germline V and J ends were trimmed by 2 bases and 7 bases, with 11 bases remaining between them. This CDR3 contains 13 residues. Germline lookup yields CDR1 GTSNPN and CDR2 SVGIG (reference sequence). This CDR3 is CAWSRGGGEKLFF. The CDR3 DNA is TGTGCCTGGAGTAGGGGAGGGGGTGAAAAACTGTTTTTT.

The CDR3 DNA follows: TGTGCCAGCAGCGTTCTCCCACAGATATTGGAAAACACCATATATTTT. This encodes CASSVLPQILENTIYF. V gene TRBV9 combines with J gene TRBJ1-3; no reliable D call. Trimming pared 2 bases from V and 6 bases from J, leaving 18 bases between. The CDR3 contains 16 residues. CDR1 and CDR2 (germline): SGDLS, YYNGEE.

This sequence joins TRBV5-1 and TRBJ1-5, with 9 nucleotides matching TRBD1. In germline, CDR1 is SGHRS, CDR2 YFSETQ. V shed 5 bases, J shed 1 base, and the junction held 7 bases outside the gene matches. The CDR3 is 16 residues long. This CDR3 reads CASRHQQGASNQPQHF. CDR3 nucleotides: TGCGCCAGCAGACATCAACAGGGGGCCAGCAATCAGCCCCAGCATTTT.

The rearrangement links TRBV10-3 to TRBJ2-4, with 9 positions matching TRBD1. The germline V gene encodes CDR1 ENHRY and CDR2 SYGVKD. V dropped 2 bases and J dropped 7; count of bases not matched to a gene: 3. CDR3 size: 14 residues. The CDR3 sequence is CAISEPGQGNIQYF. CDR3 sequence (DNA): TGTGCCATCAGTGAGCCCGGACAGGGGAACATTCAGTACTTC.

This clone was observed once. The DNA for the CDR3 is TGTGCCAGCAGCTTTACAGATACGAACACTGAAGCTTTCTTT. Amino acids: CASSFTDTNTEAFF. V gene TRBV5-5 combines with J gene TRBJ1-1; no clear D. Trimming took 2 bases from V and 1 from J, leaving 9 bases between them. CDR3 length: 14 amino acids. Per the germline V gene, CDR1 is SGHKS and CDR2 is YYEKEE (reference sequence). The whole variable domain, remainder taken from reference TRBV5-5 and TRBJ1-1, is DAGVTQSPTHLIKTRGQQVTLRCSPISGHKSVSWYQQVLGQGPQFIFQYYEKEERGRGNFPDRFSARQFPNYSSELNVNALLLGDSALYLCASSFTDTNTEAFFGQGTRLTVV.

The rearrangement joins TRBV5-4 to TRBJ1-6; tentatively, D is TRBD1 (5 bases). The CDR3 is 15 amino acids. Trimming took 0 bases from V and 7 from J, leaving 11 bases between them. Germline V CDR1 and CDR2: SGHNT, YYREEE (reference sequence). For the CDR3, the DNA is TGTGCCAGCAGCTTGGCCCAGGGAGCCAATTCACCCCTCCACTTT. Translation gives CASSLAQGANSPLHF.

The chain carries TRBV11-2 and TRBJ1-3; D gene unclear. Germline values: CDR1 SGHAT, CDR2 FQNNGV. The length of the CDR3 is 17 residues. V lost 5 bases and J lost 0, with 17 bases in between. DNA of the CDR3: TGTGCCAGCAGCCTGGACTCTTCCCTAATCTCTGGAAACACCATATATTTT. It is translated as CASSLDSSLISGNTIYF.

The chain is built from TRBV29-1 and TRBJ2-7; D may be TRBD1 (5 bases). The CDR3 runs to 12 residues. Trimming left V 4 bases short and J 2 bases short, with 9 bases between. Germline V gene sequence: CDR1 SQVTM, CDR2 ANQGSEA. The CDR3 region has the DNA TGCAGCGTTGTAAGGGGCCCCTACGAGCAGTACTTC. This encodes CSVVRGPYEQYF.

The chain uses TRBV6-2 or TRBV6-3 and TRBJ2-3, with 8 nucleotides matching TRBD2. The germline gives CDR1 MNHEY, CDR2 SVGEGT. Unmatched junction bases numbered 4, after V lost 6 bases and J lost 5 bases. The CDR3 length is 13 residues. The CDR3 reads CASSRGGQDTQYF. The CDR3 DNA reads TGTGCCAGCAGCCGCGGGGGGCAAGATACGCAGTATTTT.

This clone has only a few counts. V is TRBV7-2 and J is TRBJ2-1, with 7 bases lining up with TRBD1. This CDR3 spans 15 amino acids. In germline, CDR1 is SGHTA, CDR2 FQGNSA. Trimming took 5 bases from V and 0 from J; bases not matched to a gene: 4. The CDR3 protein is CASSRRTGSYNEQFF. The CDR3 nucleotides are TGTGCCAGCAGCAGACGGACAGGCTCCTACAATGAGCAGTTCTTC.

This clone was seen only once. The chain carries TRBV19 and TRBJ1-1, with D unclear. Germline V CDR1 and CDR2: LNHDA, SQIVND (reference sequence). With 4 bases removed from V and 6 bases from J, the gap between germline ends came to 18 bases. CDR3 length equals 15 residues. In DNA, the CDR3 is TGTGCCAGTAGTACAACTCGCGTAATTGGCGCTGAAGCTTTCTTT. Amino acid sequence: CASSTTRVIGAEAFF. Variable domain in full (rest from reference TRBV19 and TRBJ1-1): DGGITQSPKYLFRKEGQNVTLSCEQNLNHDAMYWYRQDPGQGLRLIYYSQIVNDFQKGDIAEGYSVSREKKESFPLTVTSAQKNPTAFYLCASSTTRVIGAEAFFGQGTRLTVV.

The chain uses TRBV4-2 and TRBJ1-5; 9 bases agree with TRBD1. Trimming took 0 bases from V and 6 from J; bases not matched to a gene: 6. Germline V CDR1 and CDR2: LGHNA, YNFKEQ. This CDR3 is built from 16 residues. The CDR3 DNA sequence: TGTGCCAGCAGCCAAGATCCGGGACAGGGAGGTCAGCCCCAGCATTTT. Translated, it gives CASSQDPGQGGQPQHF.

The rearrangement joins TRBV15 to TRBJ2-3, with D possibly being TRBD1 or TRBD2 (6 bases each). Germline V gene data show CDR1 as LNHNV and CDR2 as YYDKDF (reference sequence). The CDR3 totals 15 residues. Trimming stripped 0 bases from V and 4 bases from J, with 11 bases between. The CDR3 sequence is CATSRDRGPADTQYF. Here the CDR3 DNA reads TGTGCCACCAGCAGAGATCGGGGGCCCGCAGATACGCAGTATTTT.

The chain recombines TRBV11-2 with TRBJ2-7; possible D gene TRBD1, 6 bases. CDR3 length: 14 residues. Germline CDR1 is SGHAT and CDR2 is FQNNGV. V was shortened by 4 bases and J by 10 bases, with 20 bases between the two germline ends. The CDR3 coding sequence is TGTGCCAGCAGCTCCAGGGGCCTTGGGGGACAACAGTACTTC. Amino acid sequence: CASSSRGLGGQQYF. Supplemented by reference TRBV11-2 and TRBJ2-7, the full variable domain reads EAGVAQSPRYKIIEKRQSVAFWCNPISGHATLYWYQQILGQGPKLLIQFQNNGVVDDSQLPKDRFSAERLKGVDSTLKIQPAKLEDSAVYLCASSSRGLGGQQYFGPGTRLTVT.

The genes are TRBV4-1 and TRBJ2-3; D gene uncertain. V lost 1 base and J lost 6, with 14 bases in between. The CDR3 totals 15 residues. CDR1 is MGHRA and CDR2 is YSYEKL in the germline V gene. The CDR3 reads CASSQVGTGWDTQYF. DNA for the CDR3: TGCGCCAGCAGCCAAGTTGGAACGGGCTGGGATACGCAGTATTTT.

Here the CDR3 DNA reads TGCGCCAGCATACAAGGGACCCAAGGATTTTCGGAGACCCAGTACTTC. Its protein product is CASIQGTQGFSETQYF. The chain couples TRBV5-1 to TRBJ2-5; D possibly uses TRBD1 or TRBD2 (5 bases each). This CDR3 region has 16 residues. Germline CDR1 reads SGHRS; CDR2 reads YFSETQ. V lost 6 bases to trimming and J lost 5 bases, with 23 bases between them.